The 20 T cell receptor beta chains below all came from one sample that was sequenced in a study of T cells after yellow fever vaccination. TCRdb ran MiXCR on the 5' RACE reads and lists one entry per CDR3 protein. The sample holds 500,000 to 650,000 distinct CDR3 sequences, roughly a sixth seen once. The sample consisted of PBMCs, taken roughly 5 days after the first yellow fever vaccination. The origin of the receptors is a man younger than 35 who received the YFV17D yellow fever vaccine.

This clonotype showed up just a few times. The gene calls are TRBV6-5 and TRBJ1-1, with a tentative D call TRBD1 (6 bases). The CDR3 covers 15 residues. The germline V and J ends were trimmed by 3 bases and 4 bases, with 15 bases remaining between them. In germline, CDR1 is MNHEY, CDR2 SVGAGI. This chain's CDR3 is CASSYNRDMSTEAFF. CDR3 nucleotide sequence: TGTGCCAGCAGTTATAACAGGGATATGAGCACTGAAGCTTTCTTT.

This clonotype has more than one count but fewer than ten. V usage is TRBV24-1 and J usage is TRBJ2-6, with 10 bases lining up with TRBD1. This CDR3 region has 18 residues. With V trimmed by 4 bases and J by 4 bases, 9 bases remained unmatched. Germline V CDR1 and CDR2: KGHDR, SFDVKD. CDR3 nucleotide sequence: TGTGCCACCAGTGAAGGTCGACAGGGGGCGGGCGGGGCCAACGTCCTGACTTTC. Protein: CATSEGRQGAGGANVLTF.

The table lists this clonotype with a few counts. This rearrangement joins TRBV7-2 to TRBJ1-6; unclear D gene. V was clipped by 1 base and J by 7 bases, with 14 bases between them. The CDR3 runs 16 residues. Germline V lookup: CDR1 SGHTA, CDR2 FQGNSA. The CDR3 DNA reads TGTGCCAGCAGCTTAGGCCGCGGACGGGTAAATTCACCCCTCCACTTT. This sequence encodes CASSLGRGRVNSPLHF.

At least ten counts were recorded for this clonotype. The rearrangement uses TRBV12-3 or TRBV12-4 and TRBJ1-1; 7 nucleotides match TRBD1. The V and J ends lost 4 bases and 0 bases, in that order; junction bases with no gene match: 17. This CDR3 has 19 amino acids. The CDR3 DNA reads TGTGCCAGCAGTTCACAACCTAGGGGGCTCCGGACTATGAACACTGAAGCTTTCTTT. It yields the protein CASSSQPRGLRTMNTEAFF.

The CDR3 loop reads CSVEGDFPNQPQHF. The DNA of the CDR3 is TGCAGCGTTGAAGGGGATTTTCCCAATCAGCCCCAGCATTTT. This rearrangement joins TRBV29-1 to TRBJ1-5; no firm D call. V shed 1 base and J shed 3 bases, with 10 bases lying between them. Germline V gives CDR1 SQVTM, CDR2 ANQGSEA. The CDR3 covers 14 residues.

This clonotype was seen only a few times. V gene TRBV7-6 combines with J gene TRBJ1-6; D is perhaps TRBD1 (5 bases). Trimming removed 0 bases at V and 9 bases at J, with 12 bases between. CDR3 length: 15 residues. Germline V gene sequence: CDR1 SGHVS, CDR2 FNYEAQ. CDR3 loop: CASSLASGGSSPLHF. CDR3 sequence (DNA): TGTGCCAGCAGCTTAGCGTCGGGGGGGAGTTCACCCCTCCACTTT.

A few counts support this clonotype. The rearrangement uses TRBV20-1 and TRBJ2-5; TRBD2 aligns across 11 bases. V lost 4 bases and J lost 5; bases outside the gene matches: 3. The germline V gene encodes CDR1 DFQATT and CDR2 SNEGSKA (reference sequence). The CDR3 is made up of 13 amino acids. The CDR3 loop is CSANSGGAETQYF. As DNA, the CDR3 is TGCAGTGCTAATAGCGGGGGGGCCGAGACCCAGTACTTC.

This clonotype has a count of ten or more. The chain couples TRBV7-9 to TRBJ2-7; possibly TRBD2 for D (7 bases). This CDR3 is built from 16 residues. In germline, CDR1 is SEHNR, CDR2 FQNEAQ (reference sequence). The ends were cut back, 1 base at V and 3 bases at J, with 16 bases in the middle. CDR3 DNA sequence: TGTGCCAGCAGCTTAGTTTCCAGGGAGGGACACTACGAGCAGTACGTC. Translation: CASSLVSREGHYEQYV.

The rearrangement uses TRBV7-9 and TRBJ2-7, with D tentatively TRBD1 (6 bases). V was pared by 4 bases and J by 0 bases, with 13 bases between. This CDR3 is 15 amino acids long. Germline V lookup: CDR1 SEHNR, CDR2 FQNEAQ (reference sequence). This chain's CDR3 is CASSWGQGSSYEQYF. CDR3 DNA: TGTGCCAGCAGCTGGGGGCAGGGGAGCTCCTACGAGCAGTACTTC.

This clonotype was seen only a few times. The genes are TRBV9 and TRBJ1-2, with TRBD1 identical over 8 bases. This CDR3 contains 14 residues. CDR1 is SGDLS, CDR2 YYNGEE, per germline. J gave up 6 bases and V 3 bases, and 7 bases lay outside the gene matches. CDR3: CASSAGQALDGYTF. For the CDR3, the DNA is TGTGCCAGCAGCGCGGGACAGGCACTCGATGGCTACACCTTC.

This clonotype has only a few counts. CDR3: CASSQIPDRGDEKLFF. CDR3 coding DNA: TGCGCCAGCAGCCAGATACCTGACAGGGGGGATGAAAAACTGTTTTTT. The chain employs TRBV4-1 and TRBJ1-4; 9 bases line up with TRBD1. V shed 3 bases, J shed 6 bases, and the junction held 8 bases outside the gene matches. Germline CDR1 is MGHRA and CDR2 is YSYEKL. The CDR3 spans 16 residues.

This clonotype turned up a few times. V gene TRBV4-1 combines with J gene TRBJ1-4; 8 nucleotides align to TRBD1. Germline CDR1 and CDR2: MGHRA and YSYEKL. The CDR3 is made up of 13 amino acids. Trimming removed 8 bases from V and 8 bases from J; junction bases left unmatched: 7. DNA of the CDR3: TGCGCCAGCGGTCAGGGGGCTAGGGAAAAACTGTTTTTT. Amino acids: CASGQGAREKLFF.

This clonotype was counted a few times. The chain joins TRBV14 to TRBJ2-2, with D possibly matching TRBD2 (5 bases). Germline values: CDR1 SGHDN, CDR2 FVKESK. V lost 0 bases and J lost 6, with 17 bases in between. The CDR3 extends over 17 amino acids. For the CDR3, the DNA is TGTGCCAGCAGCCAAGATCTCGCATTACATAGCGCCGGGGAGCTGTTTTTT. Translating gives CASSQDLALHSAGELFF.

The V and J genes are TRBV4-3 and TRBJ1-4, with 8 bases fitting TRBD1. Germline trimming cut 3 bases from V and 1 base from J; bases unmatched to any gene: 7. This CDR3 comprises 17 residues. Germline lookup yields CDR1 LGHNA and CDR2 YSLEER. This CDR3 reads CASSHQGAGITNEKLFF. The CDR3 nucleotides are TGCGCCAGCAGCCACCAGGGGGCAGGAATAACTAATGAAAAACTGTTTTTT.

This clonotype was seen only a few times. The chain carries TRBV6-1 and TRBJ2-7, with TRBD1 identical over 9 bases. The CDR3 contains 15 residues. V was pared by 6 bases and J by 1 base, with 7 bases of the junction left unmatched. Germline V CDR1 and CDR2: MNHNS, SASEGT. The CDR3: CASRPGQGSSYEQYV. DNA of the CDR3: TGTGCCAGCAGGCCGGGACAGGGATCTTCCTACGAGCAGTACGTC.

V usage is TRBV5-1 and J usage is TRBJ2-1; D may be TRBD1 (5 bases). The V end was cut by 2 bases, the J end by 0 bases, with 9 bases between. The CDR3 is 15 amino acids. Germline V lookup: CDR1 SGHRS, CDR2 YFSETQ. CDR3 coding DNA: TGCGCCAGCAGCTTAATAACAGGCTCCTACAATGAGCAGTTCTTC. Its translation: CASSLITGSYNEQFF.

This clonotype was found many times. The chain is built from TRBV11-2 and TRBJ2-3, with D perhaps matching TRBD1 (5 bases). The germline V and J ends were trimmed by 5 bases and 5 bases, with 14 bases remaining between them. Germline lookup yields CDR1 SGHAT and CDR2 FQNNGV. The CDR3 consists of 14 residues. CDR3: CASSLNPRGDTQYF. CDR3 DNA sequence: TGTGCCAGCAGCCTCAATCCAAGGGGAGATACGCAGTATTTT.

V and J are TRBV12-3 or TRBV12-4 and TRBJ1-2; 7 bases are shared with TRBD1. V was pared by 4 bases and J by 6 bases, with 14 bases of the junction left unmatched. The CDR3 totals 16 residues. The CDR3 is CASSWEEGGAGHGYTF. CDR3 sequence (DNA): TGTGCCAGCAGTTGGGAAGAAGGGGGCGCCGGCCATGGCTACACCTTC.

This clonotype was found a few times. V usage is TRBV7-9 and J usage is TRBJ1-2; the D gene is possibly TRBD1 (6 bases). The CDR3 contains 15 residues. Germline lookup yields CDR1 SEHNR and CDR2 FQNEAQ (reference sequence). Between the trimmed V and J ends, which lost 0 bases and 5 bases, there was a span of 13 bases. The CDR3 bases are TGTGCCAGCAGCTTAGCCCGAACAGGGAAATATGGCTACACCTTC. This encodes CASSLARTGKYGYTF.

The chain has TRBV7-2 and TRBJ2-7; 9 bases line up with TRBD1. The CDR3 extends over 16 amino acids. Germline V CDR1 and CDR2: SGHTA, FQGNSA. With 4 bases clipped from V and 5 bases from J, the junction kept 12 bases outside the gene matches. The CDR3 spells CASSSPVDRGWDEQYF. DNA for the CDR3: TGTGCCAGCAGCTCACCCGTGGACAGGGGTTGGGACGAGCAGTACTTC.